Listed below are T cell receptor beta chains from one sample, sequenced in a study of T cell responses to AZD1222 COVID-19 vaccine. TCRdb keeps only in-frame clones here, not all; method: immunoSEQ multiplex PCR. Of around 200,000 clones listed, more than 75% are singletons. Specimen: peripheral blood, collected on day 0 of AZD1222 vaccination. Every receptor here comes from an adult in good health. The CDR3 runs from the conserved cysteine through the conserved F or W. A D gene is named only where the DNA matches it firmly. Not every row has a clone size; where given, it reads once, few, many or a size class.

DNA | CDR3 | J | D | V | size
TGTGCCAGCAGCCTTGAGGGTCGCAGCAATCAGCCCCAGCATTTT | CASSLEGRSNQPQHF | TRBJ1-5 | . | TRBV9 | .
TGTGCCTCCCGAGACAGGGGTTCATACAATGAGCAGTTCTTC | CASRDRGSYNEQFF | TRBJ2-1 | TRBD1 | TRBV7-8 | .
TGTGCCAGCACCCGCGGAGATAGCACAGATACGCAGTATTTT | CASTRGDSTDTQYF | TRBJ2-3 | . | TRBV27 | .
TGTGCCAGCAGTTATAGCGAGGACTCGCAGTATTTT | CASSYSEDSQYF | TRBJ2-3 | . | TRBV6-6 | .
TGTGCCAGCAGCCCCAGCTCCTCCAGACAGGGCGGAAAGTTCACTGAAGCTTTCTTT | CASSPSSSRQGGKFTEAFF | TRBJ1-1 | TRBD1 | TRBV7-6 | .
TGTGCCAGCAGTTTGAGGGGGAACAATCAGCCCCAGCATTTT | CASSLRGNNQPQHF | TRBJ1-5 | . | TRBV28 | .
TGTGCCAGCAGTCCCCTCCTGGCAGGGGACTACGAGCAGTACTTC | CASSPLLAGDYEQYF | TRBJ2-7 | . | TRBV7-7 | .
TGTGCCAGCAGCGTAGATGGCGGGTTGGCCTACGAGCAGTACTTC | CASSVDGGLAYEQYF | TRBJ2-7 | . | TRBV9 | .
TGTGCCAGCAGTCTGCCGCCCTGGGTTGAGCAGTACTTC | CASSLPPWVEQYF | TRBJ2-7 | . | TRBV27 | .
TGCAGCGTTGAGGTCAGCACAGATACGCAGTATTTT | CSVEVSTDTQYF | TRBJ2-3 | . | TRBV29-1 | .
TGTGCCAGCAGCCGATCCACTAGCGGACCCAGGACCCAGTACTTC | CASSRSTSGPRTQYF | TRBJ2-5 | TRBD2 | TRBV27 | .
TGTGCCAGCAGTGGGCGAAACCTCCCGGGGGGCACTGAAGCTTTCTTT | CASSGRNLPGGTEAFF | TRBJ1-1 | . | TRBV6-1 | .
TGTGCCAGCATGGGCGGGAGGTTGGAGACCCAGTACTTC | CASMGGRLETQYF | TRBJ2-5 | TRBD2 | TRBV6-5 | .
TGTGCCAGCAGCCAAAACGGTCAAAGGGCCGAGCAGTACTTC | CASSQNGQRAEQYF | TRBJ2-7 | . | TRBV3-1/TRBV3-2 | .
TGTGCCAGCAGCCAAGTAGACAGGGACTATGAAAAACTGTTTTTT | CASSQVDRDYEKLFF | TRBJ1-4 | TRBD1 | TRBV4-2 | .
TGTGCCAGCAGCCTAAACGGGATTGCAAAGGGCTACACCTTC | CASSLNGIAKGYTF | TRBJ1-2 | . | TRBV9 | .
TGTGCCAGCAGTTTAAGGCACAGGGGAGTTTCGAACACTGAAGCTTTCTTT | CASSLRHRGVSNTEAFF | TRBJ1-1 | TRBD1 | TRBV27 | .
TGTGCCAGCACCGAACTCAAGTACGAGCAGTACTTC | CASTELKYEQYF | TRBJ2-7 | . | TRBV2 | .
TGTGCCATCAGTGAGTCGTTCCGCCTAAATTCACCCCTCCACTTT | CAISESFRLNSPLHF | TRBJ1-6 | . | TRBV10-3 | .
TGTGCCACCAGCAGAGATCCCGACAGCTCAGACTATGGCTACACCTTC | CATSRDPDSSDYGYTF | TRBJ1-2 | . | TRBV15 | once
TGTGCCAGCTCAGGAACGGCTGAAGAAGCTTTCTTT | CASSGTAEEAFF | TRBJ1-1 | . | TRBV18 | .
TGCGCCAGCAGCCAGGGGGCGGGAGGGCCTGATACGCAGTATTTT | CASSQGAGGPDTQYF | TRBJ2-3 | . | TRBV5-1 | .
TGTGCCAGCAGCCAGCAACAGGGTGGCCAGAAACTGTTTTTT | CASSQQQGGQKLFF | TRBJ1-4 | . | TRBV3-1/TRBV3-2 | few
TGTGCCATCAGTGAGGTGGGCCCTAACACCGGGGAGCTGTTTTTT | CAISEVGPNTGELFF | TRBJ2-2 | . | TRBV10-3 | .
TGTGCCAGCAGCTTAGTGGCCGGACTAGCGGGGGGTTTTGTCAATGAGCAGTTCTTC | CASSLVAGLAGGFVNEQFF | TRBJ2-1 | TRBD2 | TRBV11-2 | .
TGTGCCAGCAGCTTACCGCCTAGCGGGGGGGTATCGGACATTCAGTACTTC | CASSLPPSGGVSDIQYF | TRBJ2-4 | TRBD2 | TRBV7-3 | .
TGTGCCAGCAGCCAAGTTCCCATTAGGGATGAGCAGTTCTTC | CASSQVPIRDEQFF | TRBJ2-1 | . | TRBV3-1/TRBV3-2 | .
TGTGCCAGCAGCTGGAGGGCGTTTGACAGAAACTATGGCTACACCTTC | CASSWRAFDRNYGYTF | TRBJ1-2 | . | TRBV7-2 | once
TGTGCCAGCAGTTTAGTCGGACTAGCGGACAATGAGCAGTTCTTC | CASSLVGLADNEQFF | TRBJ2-1 | TRBD2 | TRBV28 | .